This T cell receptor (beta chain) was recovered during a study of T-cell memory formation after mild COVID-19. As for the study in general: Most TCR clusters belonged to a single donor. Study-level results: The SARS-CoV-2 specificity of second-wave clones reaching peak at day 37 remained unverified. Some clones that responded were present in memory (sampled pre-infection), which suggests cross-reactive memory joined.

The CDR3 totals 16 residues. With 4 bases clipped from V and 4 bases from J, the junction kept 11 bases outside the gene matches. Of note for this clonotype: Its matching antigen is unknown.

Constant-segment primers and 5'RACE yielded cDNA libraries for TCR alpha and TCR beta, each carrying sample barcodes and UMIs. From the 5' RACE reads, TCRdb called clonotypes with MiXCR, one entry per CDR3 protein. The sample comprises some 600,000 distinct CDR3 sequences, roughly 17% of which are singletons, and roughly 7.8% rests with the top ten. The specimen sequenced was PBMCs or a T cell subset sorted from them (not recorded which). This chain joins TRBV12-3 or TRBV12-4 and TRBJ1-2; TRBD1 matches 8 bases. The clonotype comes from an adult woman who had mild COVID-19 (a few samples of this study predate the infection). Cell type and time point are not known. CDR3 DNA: TGTGCCAGCAGTTCACTAACAGGGGGGCCTACCTATGGCTACACCTTC. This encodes CASSSLTGGPTYGYTF.